The present TCR beta chain was sequenced within a study of T cell responses to AZD1222 COVID-19 vaccine. The table came from immunoSEQ multiplex PCR; TCRdb's copy has only in-frame clones and leaves some out. Counted here are fewer than 80,000 clones, 79% occurring once; the ten biggest clones make up 20% to 30%. The V and J ends lost 5 bases and 4 bases respectively, with 17 bases between them. Germline CDR1 reads LNHNV; CDR2 reads YYDKDF (reference sequence). The CDR3 totals 16 residues. This specimen was peripheral blood, taken on day 0 of MenACWY control vaccination. The chain is built from TRBV15 and TRBJ1-4; D gene uncertain. The sequence was obtained from an adult in good health. Here the CDR3 DNA reads TGTGCCACCAGCCCCAAAAAGAACGGGATTAATGAAAAACTGTTTTTT. It is translated as CATSPKKNGINEKLFF. Combining the CDR3 with reference TRBV15 and TRBJ1-4 gives the whole variable domain DAMVIQNPRYQVTQFGKPVTLSCSQTLNHNVMYWYQQKSSQAPKLLFHYYDKDFNNEADTPDNFQSRRPNTSFCFLDIRSPGLGDTAMYLCATSPKKNGINEKLFFGSGTQLSVL.